These 24 T cell receptor beta chains originate from one sample sequenced in a study of beta chain features in type 1 diabetes. Reverse transcription of all isolated RNA meant that expressed TCRB transcripts were sequenced. Data came from immunoSEQ multiplex PCR; TCRdb stores just in-frame clones and leaves some out. The sample shows about 620,000 clones, around 15% of them seen only once. Sequencing used naive CD4+ T cells from blood. The receptors originated from a man younger than 30 in good health.

The chain couples TRBV7-3 to TRBJ1-2; D ambiguous. V lost 2 bases to trimming and J lost 6 bases, with 10 bases between them. Germline values: CDR1 SGHTA, CDR2 FQGTGA. The CDR3 has 13 amino acids. CDR3 sequence: CASSLSYRDGYTF. The DNA of the CDR3 is TGTGCCAGCAGCTTATCGTACCGCGATGGCTACACCTTC.

The chain has TRBV2 and TRBJ2-2; either TRBD1 or TRBD2 may fit D (5 bases each). The CDR3 covers 15 residues. V was pared by 3 bases and J by 4 bases, with 12 bases between. CDR1 is SNHLY and CDR2 is FYNNEI in the germline V gene. This chain's CDR3 is CASSERAGFTGELFF. CDR3 coding DNA: TGTGCCAGCAGTGAGAGGGCAGGGTTCACCGGGGAGCTGTTTTTT.

The table lists this clone with a few counts. The V and J genes are TRBV7-9 and TRBJ1-4, with a tentative D call TRBD1 (5 bases). V lost 5 bases and J lost 5, with 12 bases in between. The CDR3 length is 14 residues. Germline-derived CDR1 and CDR2 are SEHNR and FQNEAQ (reference sequence). In DNA, the CDR3 is TGTGCCAGCAGCCCTCAGGGACCCAATGAAAAACTGTTTTTT. Translated, it gives CASSPQGPNEKLFF.

The rearrangement links TRBV9 to TRBJ2-1; D is unresolved. CDR1 and CDR2 (germline): SGDLS, YYNGEE. V was shortened by 3 bases and J by 7 bases, with 5 bases between the two germline ends. The CDR3 sequence is 11 residues long. CDR3 residues: CASSALNEQFF. The CDR3, as DNA: TGTGCCAGCAGCGCCTTAAATGAGCAGTTCTTC.

This clone was picked up a small number of times. The chain joins TRBV9 to TRBJ2-3; TRBD1 agrees at 7 bases. V shed 5 bases and J 0 bases; nucleotides not matched to a gene: 0. The CDR3 sequence is 13 residues long. Looked up from germline, CDR1 is SGDLS and CDR2 is YYNGEE. DNA of the CDR3: TGTGCCAGCAGGACAGGGAGCACAGATACGCAGTATTTT. Encoded protein: CASRTGSTDTQYF.

The chain joins TRBV5-1 to TRBJ1-2, with 7 positions matching TRBD1. The V gene's germline CDR1 is SGHRS and CDR2 YFSETQ. This CDR3 comprises 15 residues. V lost 3 bases, J lost 3 bases, and 8 bases stayed unmatched. CDR3: CASSSRDSGDYGYTF. The CDR3 region has the DNA TGCGCCAGCAGCTCCCGGGACAGTGGTGACTATGGCTACACCTTC.

This chain links TRBV30 with TRBJ1-2; D ambiguous. Germline CDR1 GTSNPN, CDR2 SVGIG (reference sequence). Trimming shortened V by 4 bases and J by 0 bases, and 6 bases separated the two germline ends. The CDR3 runs to 12 residues. This CDR3 is CAWNPANYGYTF. CDR3 DNA sequence: TGTGCCTGGAACCCGGCTAACTATGGCTACACCTTC.

This clone was counted only a few times. The genes are TRBV14 and TRBJ1-1, with no clear D. The CDR3 loop spans 11 amino acids. Germline V lookup: CDR1 SGHDN, CDR2 FVKESK. Trimming removed 6 bases at V and 2 bases at J, with 4 bases between. The CDR3 here is CASSSNTEAFF. The CDR3 region has the DNA TGTGCCAGCAGTTCCAACACTGAAGCTTTCTTT.

The chain couples TRBV6-5 to TRBJ1-5, with a tentative D call TRBD1 (6 bases). This CDR3 has 13 amino acids. Per germline, CDR1 MNHEY and CDR2 SVGAGI. The germline V and J ends were trimmed by 6 bases and 3 bases, with 9 bases remaining between them. DNA of the CDR3: TGTGCCAGCAGCCAGGGGCTCAATCAGCCCCAGCATTTT. Translating it yields CASSQGLNQPQHF.

The chain has TRBV2 and TRBJ2-3, with TRBD1 matching over 11 bases. Trimming took 7 bases from V and 3 from J; bases not matched to a gene: 3. Germline V CDR1 and CDR2: SNHLY, FYNNEI. The CDR3 runs 14 residues. The CDR3 DNA follows: TGTGCCAGCACCCGGGACAGGGGGACAGATACGCAGTATTTT. This gives the protein CASTRDRGTDTQYF.

The chain combines TRBV28 with TRBJ2-7; D possibly corresponds to TRBD2 (5 bases). The CDR3 consists of 14 residues. Germline lookup yields CDR1 MDHEN and CDR2 SYDVKM. V lost 6 bases and J 3 bases, leaving 15 bases between the germline ends. CDR3 amino acids: CASRPVVGDYEQYF. The CDR3 DNA reads TGTGCCAGCAGGCCCGTGGTGGGAGACTACGAGCAGTACTTC.

This clone showed up just a few times. V gene TRBV5-5 combines with J gene TRBJ2-1, with TRBD2 identical over 9 bases. Trimming removed 4 bases from V and 6 bases from J; junction bases left unmatched: 5. Germline CDR1 SGHKS, CDR2 YYEKEE (reference sequence). This CDR3 region has 14 residues. CDR3 amino acids: CASSLAGWSNEQFF. The CDR3 bases are TGTGCCAGCAGCCTAGCGGGGTGGTCCAATGAGCAGTTCTTC.

This chain links TRBV6-5 with TRBJ2-5; 7 nucleotides match TRBD1. This CDR3 has 14 residues. V was pared by 6 bases and J by 4 bases, with 8 bases of the junction left unmatched. CDR1 MNHEY and CDR2 SVGAGI come from the germline V gene. The CDR3: CASRTSTGPETQYF. CDR3 coding DNA: TGTGCCAGCAGGACCTCGACAGGGCCAGAGACCCAGTACTTC.

About this clone itself: Distinct nucleotide sequences in the sample also encode this CDR3. The chain carries TRBV7-2 and TRBJ2-3; 8 bases are a match to TRBD2. V trimming: 2 bases; J trimming: 0 bases; junction bases outside the gene matches: 7. The CDR3 has 17 residues. Germline V CDR1 and CDR2: SGHTA, FQGNSA. The CDR3 loop is CASSLRLAGPSTDTQYF. In DNA, the CDR3 is TGTGCCAGCAGCTTAAGGCTAGCGGGCCCTAGCACAGATACGCAGTATTTT.

This sequence joins TRBV7-9 and TRBJ2-7; 8 positions match TRBD2. V lost 5 bases, J lost 4 bases, and 13 bases stayed unmatched. Germline V lookup: CDR1 SEHNR, CDR2 FQNEAQ (reference sequence). This CDR3 contains 16 residues. In DNA, the CDR3 is TGTGCCAGCAGCACCGCGGGACTAGTGATTTCTTACGAGCAGTACTTC. Its protein is CASSTAGLVISYEQYF.

This clone was recorded a few times. The chain joins TRBV5-4 to TRBJ2-3; D unresolved. The CDR3 runs to 16 residues. Germline loops: CDR1 SGHNT, CDR2 YYREEE (reference sequence). V was cut by 6 bases and J by 0 bases, with 17 bases left in between. The DNA for the CDR3 is TGTGCCAGCACCTCTACCTACAGTCCTAGCACAGATACGCAGTATTTT. Its protein is CASTSTYSPSTDTQYF.

This clone was found a few times. The chain has TRBV7-2 and TRBJ1-2; 7 bases align to TRBD1. Germline V gives CDR1 SGHTA, CDR2 FQGNSA. The CDR3 sequence is 16 residues long. The V and J ends lost 3 bases and 5 bases, in that order; junction bases with no gene match: 12. For the CDR3, the DNA is TGTGCCAGCAGCTTGGAGAAGACAGGGTCTCTTTATGGCTACACCTTC. Translated, it gives CASSLEKTGSLYGYTF.

V is TRBV9 and J is TRBJ2-1, with 8 bases identical to TRBD1. V was pared by 4 bases and J by 0 bases, with 6 bases of the junction left unmatched. This CDR3 contains 16 residues. Germline V CDR1 and CDR2: SGDLS, YYNGEE. The CDR3 sequence: CASSLDRVGSYNEQFF. The CDR3 DNA sequence: TGTGCCAGCAGCTTGGACAGGGTCGGCTCCTACAATGAGCAGTTCTTC.

This clone was detected a few times. This sequence joins TRBV15 and TRBJ2-7; D is uncertain. Trimming stripped 5 bases from V and 13 bases from J, with 18 bases between. This CDR3 contains 12 residues. The germline gives CDR1 LNHNV, CDR2 YYDKDF (reference sequence). The CDR3 sequence is CATSPRWVLGYF. DNA of the CDR3: TGTGCCACCAGCCCCCGATGGGTTCTAGGTTACTTC.

This clone came up a few times. The rearrangement joins TRBV18 to TRBJ1-1; D might be TRBD1 (6 bases). CDR1 is KGHSH and CDR2 is LQKENI in the germline V gene. V was cut by 2 bases and J by 4 bases, with 11 bases left in between. This CDR3 has 14 amino acids. CDR3 sequence (DNA): TGTGCCAGCTCACCAGGGCTAGGGGGCACTGAAGCTTTCTTT. Its translation is CASSPGLGGTEAFF.

The rearrangement links TRBV19 to TRBJ1-5, with D maybe TRBD1 (5 bases). The germline CDR1 and CDR2 sequences are LNHDA and SQIVND (reference sequence). The V end was cut by 8 bases, the J end by 0 bases, with 11 bases between. The CDR3 runs 14 residues. As DNA, the CDR3 is TGTGCCAGTCGTTGGGGCCCTAGCAATCAGCCCCAGCATTTT. Protein sequence: CASRWGPSNQPQHF.

This clone has a handful of counts. V is TRBV28 and J is TRBJ2-3; D is unresolved. The CDR3 consists of 13 residues. The V end lost 5 bases, the J end lost 4 bases, and 10 bases lay between the germline ends. From germline, CDR1 is MDHEN and CDR2 SYDVKM. The CDR3: CASSLRTPDTQYF. The DNA for the CDR3 is TGTGCCAGCAGTCTCAGGACCCCAGATACGCAGTATTTT.

The chain joins TRBV6-5 to TRBJ1-1; tentatively, D is TRBD1 (5 bases). CDR3 length: 15 amino acids. Trimming took off 4 bases at V and 1 base at J, with 13 bases between the two ends. In germline, CDR1 is MNHEY, CDR2 SVGAGI. CDR3 loop: CASSSNRIQNTEAFF. Written as DNA, the CDR3 is TGTGCCAGCAGTTCGAACAGGATCCAGAACACTGAAGCTTTCTTT.

This sequence joins TRBV5-4 and TRBJ2-1; D is unclear. Germline V gene data show CDR1 as SGHNT and CDR2 as YYREEE (reference sequence). The CDR3 is made up of 12 amino acids. V was clipped by 0 bases and J by 9 bases, with 7 bases between them. CDR3 sequence: CASSLVGGEQFF. The CDR3 bases are TGTGCCAGCAGCTTGGTGGGCGGTGAGCAGTTCTTC.